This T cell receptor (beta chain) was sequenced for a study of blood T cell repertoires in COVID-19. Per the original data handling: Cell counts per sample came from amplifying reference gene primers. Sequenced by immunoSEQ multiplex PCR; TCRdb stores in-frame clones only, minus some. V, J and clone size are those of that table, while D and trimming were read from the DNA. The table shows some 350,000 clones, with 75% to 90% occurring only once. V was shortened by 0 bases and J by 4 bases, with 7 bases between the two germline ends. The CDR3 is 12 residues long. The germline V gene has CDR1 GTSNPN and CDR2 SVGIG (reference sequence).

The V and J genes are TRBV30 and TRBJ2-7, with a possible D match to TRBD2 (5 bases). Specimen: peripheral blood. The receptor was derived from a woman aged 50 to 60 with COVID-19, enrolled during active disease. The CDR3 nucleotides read TGTGCCTGGAGTGTATGGGAGTACGAGCAGTACTTC. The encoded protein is CAWSVWEYEQYF. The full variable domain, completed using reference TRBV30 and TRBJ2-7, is SQTIHQWPATLVQPVGSPLSLECTVEGTSNPNLYWYRQAAGRGLQLLFYSVGIGQISSEVPQNLSASRPQDRQFILSSKKLLLSDSGFYLCAWSVWEYEQYFGPGTRLTVT.